This T cell receptor beta chain was observed in a study of cytomegalovirus exposure and HLA in healthy donors. Study-level results: In most subjects, TCR beta sequences reportedly gave accurate predictions of HLA-A and HLA-B alleles. The sole available immune exposure information was CMV serostatus.

Primers for the PCR totalled 60 Vbeta and 13 Jbeta. TCRdb's copy holds only in-frame clones and misses some; the assay was immunoSEQ multiplex PCR. The profile shows around 100,000 clones, about four fifths of them singletons. With respect to this clone: No antigen is known for it.

The V and J ends lost 0 bases and 7 bases, in that order; junction bases with no gene match: 9. Germline V lookup: CDR1 SGDLS, CDR2 YYNGEE. The CDR3 consists of 15 residues. The receptor was isolated from a woman in her 70s in good health and CMV-seropositive. The sample consisted of PBMCs. The genes are TRBV9 and TRBJ1-2; 7 bases are a match to TRBD1. CDR3 sequence: CASSVALDRAGGYTF. In DNA, the CDR3 is TGTGCCAGCAGCGTAGCTCTCGACAGGGCAGGTGGCTACACCTTC.